The 24 T cell receptor beta chains in this list originate from one sample, sequenced in a study of human T cells and chemical hapten exposure. Each CDR3 protein is one row after TCRdb ran MiXCR on the RACE reads. This table holds roughly 380,000 distinct CDR3 sequences, approximately 4.4% found once. Time point: patch test 1, 2 weeks after DPC sensitization. Treatment defined: therapeutic diphenylcyclopropenone sensitization with weekly scalp DPC. The specimen comprised whole blood, sampled in connection with sensitization to the hapten diphenylcyclopropenone (DPC). The receptors were sampled from a woman in her forties or fifties with alopecia areata. Some clones in this sample may be carry-over from other donors' samples.

This clonotype was seen ten or more times. This rearrangement joins TRBV12-3 or TRBV12-4 to TRBJ1-2; TRBD1 matches 9 bases. The CDR3 runs 15 residues. V gave up 7 bases and J gave up 7 bases; unmatched junction bases: 13. The CDR3 loop is CASIITAGQGGGYTF. The CDR3 DNA reads as TGTGCCAGCATCATTACAGCGGGACAGGGAGGTGGCTACACCTTC.

This clonotype was seen repeatedly, ten times or more. The gene calls are TRBV12-5 and TRBJ1-1, with 7 bases aligning to TRBD1. Germline CDR1 reads LGHNT; CDR2 reads FRNRAP. The CDR3 runs 11 residues. V was clipped by 9 bases and J by 6 bases; unmatched bases: 4. CDR3 sequence reads: CASVQGPEAFF. The CDR3 nucleotides read TGTGCTAGCGTACAGGGGCCTGAAGCTTTCTTT.

The chain uses TRBV12-3 or TRBV12-4 and TRBJ1-1; D is uncertain. This CDR3 spans 16 amino acids. V was trimmed by 5 bases and J by 4 bases, leaving 20 bases between them. The CDR3 nucleotides are TGTGCCAGCAGTCCGTCAAAGACGGCGCTCACCACTGAAGCTTTCTTT. Translating it yields CASSPSKTALTTEAFF.

This clonotype was observed many times. The chain couples TRBV12-3 or TRBV12-4 to TRBJ2-3, with 10 bases identical to TRBD2. V lost 4 bases to trimming and J lost 4 bases; unmatched junction nucleotides: 5. The CDR3 spans 15 residues. The CDR3 nucleotides read TGTGCCAGCAGTTCCGGACTAGCGGTGCCAGATACGCAGTATTTT. Its translation: CASSSGLAVPDTQYF.

This clonotype occurred a few times. The rearrangement uses TRBV24-1 and TRBJ2-7; 11 bases are shared with TRBD2. The germline gives CDR1 KGHDR, CDR2 SFDVKD. There are 15 residues in the CDR3. Unmatched junction bases numbered 5, after V lost 3 bases and J lost 5 bases. The CDR3 DNA reads TGTGCCACCAGTGATATAGCGGGAGGGACCGACGAGCAGTACTTC. The encoded protein is CATSDIAGGTDEQYF.

This clonotype showed up many times. J is TRBJ1-1 and V is TRBV12-3 or TRBV12-4; tentatively, D is TRBD1 (5 bases). Trimming removed 11 bases from V and 1 base from J, with 14 bases in between. The CDR3 is made up of 13 amino acids. The CDR3 spells CACQGLRNTEAFF. The CDR3 DNA follows: TGTGCCTGTCAGGGTCTTAGGAACACTGAAGCTTTCTTT.

This clonotype was seen ten or more times. This chain joins TRBV25-1 and TRBJ1-1; 9 nucleotides match TRBD1. Germline values: CDR1 MGHDK, CDR2 SYGVNS. This CDR3 has 15 amino acids. Trimming took 3 bases from V and 5 from J; bases not matched to a gene: 7. The CDR3 bases are TGTGCCAGCAGTGAGACGGGGACAGGGCTAACTGAAGCTTTCTTT. As protein: CASSETGTGLTEAFF.

This clonotype appeared many times. The CDR3 loop is CASSISSGGTKETQYF. The CDR3 bases are TGCGCCAGCAGCATCTCTAGCGGGGGGACCAAAGAGACCCAGTACTTC. This chain connects TRBV5-1 to TRBJ2-5; 11 nucleotides align to TRBD2. Germline trimming cut 4 bases from V and 3 bases from J; bases unmatched to any gene: 8. Germline V gene lookup returns CDR1 SGHRS and CDR2 YFSETQ. This CDR3 spans 16 amino acids.

This clonotype was counted a few times. The chain joins TRBV6-5 to TRBJ2-7; 10 bases align to TRBD1. The CDR3 consists of 16 residues. Trimming cost V 6 bases and J 3 bases; bases outside gene matches: 11. The V gene's germline CDR1 is MNHEY and CDR2 SVGAGI. This chain's CDR3 is CASSRSGTGVSYEQYF. For the CDR3, the DNA is TGTGCCAGCAGCCGGTCGGGGACAGGGGTAAGCTACGAGCAGTACTTC.

The table lists this clonotype with many counts. This chain joins TRBV27 and TRBJ2-7; tentatively, D is TRBD1 (6 bases). The CDR3 length is 14 residues. Germline loops: CDR1 MNHEY, CDR2 SMNVEV (reference sequence). V shed 5 bases and J shed 5 bases, with 16 bases lying between them. Here the CDR3 reads CASSPQADSHEQYF. In DNA form, the CDR3 reads TGTGCCAGCAGTCCTCAGGCGGACAGCCACGAGCAGTACTTC.

This clonotype was counted many times. The chain uses TRBV6-6 and TRBJ2-1; D remains unclear. The CDR3 contains 11 residues. The germline V and J ends were trimmed by 8 bases and 6 bases, with 8 bases remaining between them. CDR1 is MNHNY and CDR2 is SVGAGI in the germline V gene (reference sequence). CDR3 amino acids: CASEGRNEQFF. The CDR3 nucleotides are TGTGCCAGCGAAGGGCGCAATGAGCAGTTCTTC.

This clonotype occurred many times. V gene TRBV15 combines with J gene TRBJ2-3; TRBD2 might be the D (6 bases). Germline V CDR1 and CDR2: LNHNV, YYDKDF (reference sequence). Trimming left V 0 bases short and J 4 bases short, with 14 bases between. The CDR3 is made up of 16 amino acids. Written as DNA, the CDR3 is TGTGCCACCAGCAGAGATCCGCGGGGAAGGGCAGATACGCAGTATTTT. Encoded protein: CATSRDPRGRADTQYF.

This rearrangement joins TRBV12-3 or TRBV12-4 to TRBJ1-4, with 8 bases that match TRBD1. The CDR3 contains 13 residues. Trimming removed 3 bases from V and 11 bases from J; junction bases left unmatched: 5. The CDR3 region has the DNA TGTGCCAGCAGTTTGTCTAGGACAGGGAAACTGTTTTTT. Translating gives CASSLSRTGKLFF.

This clonotype was seen repeatedly, ten times or more. The rearrangement joins TRBV12-3 or TRBV12-4 to TRBJ1-4, with D possibly being TRBD1 (5 bases). Between the trimmed V and J ends, which lost 5 bases and 7 bases, there was a span of 11 bases. The CDR3 spans 13 residues. Here the CDR3 reads CASSVSGTEKLFF. The DNA of the CDR3 is TGTGCCAGCAGTGTAAGTGGGACTGAAAAACTGTTTTTT.

This clonotype was seen at least ten times. This chain links TRBV20-1 with TRBJ1-1, with 10 bases lining up with TRBD1. V lost 1 base, J lost 7 bases, and 6 bases stayed unmatched. CDR1 and CDR2 from the germline V gene are DFQATT and SNEGSKA (reference sequence). This CDR3 spans 14 amino acids. CDR3: CSARVGQGHGEAFF. In DNA form, the CDR3 reads TGCAGTGCTAGAGTGGGACAGGGGCATGGTGAAGCTTTCTTT.

The chain carries TRBV10-3 and TRBJ1-3; D is ambiguous. Germline loops: CDR1 ENHRY, CDR2 SYGVKD. Deletions cut 0 bases from V and 0 bases from J, with 9 bases between. The CDR3 covers 16 residues. Here the CDR3 DNA reads TGTGCCATCAGTGAGTCGAACGGTCACTCTGGAAACACCATATATTTT. Translated, it gives CAISESNGHSGNTIYF.

This clonotype has only a few counts. The chain links TRBV19 to TRBJ1-2; 10 nucleotides agree with TRBD1. The CDR3 consists of 16 residues. The V and J ends lost 7 bases and 7 bases, in that order; junction bases with no gene match: 15. The germline V gene has CDR1 LNHDA and CDR2 SQIVND (reference sequence). The CDR3 region has the DNA TGTGCCAGTATGAGGGGACAGGGGAATAGCTACGGTGGCTACACCTTC. Translated: CASMRGQGNSYGGYTF. The full variable domain, in which reference TRBV19 and TRBJ1-2 provide the parts outside the CDR3, is DGGITQSPKYLFRKEGQNVTLSCEQNLNHDAMYWYRQDPGQGLRLIYYSQIVNDFQKGDIAEGYSVSREKKESFPLTVTSAQKNPTAFYLCASMRGQGNSYGGYTFGSGTRLTVV.

This clonotype has a count of ten or more. This chain connects TRBV12-3 or TRBV12-4 to TRBJ2-7, with D possibly being TRBD1 (6 bases). This CDR3 spans 13 amino acids. The germline V and J ends were trimmed by 5 bases and 7 bases, with 15 bases remaining between them. CDR3 bases: TGTGCCAGCAGTCAACTTACCCAGGGGGAGCAGTACTTC. It encodes CASSQLTQGEQYF.

This clonotype was seen many times. The chain couples TRBV6-5 to TRBJ1-1; D gene ambiguous. Per the germline V gene, CDR1 is MNHEY and CDR2 is SVGAGI. The CDR3 is 15 residues long. V lost 2 bases to trimming and J lost 1 base, with 11 bases between them. The CDR3 DNA reads as TGTGCCAGCAGTTACGATTCCAGGACGAACACTGAAGCTTTCTTT. Its protein is CASSYDSRTNTEAFF.

This clonotype has just a few counts. The rearrangement uses TRBV6-5 and TRBJ1-1, with D hard to call. The CDR3 length is 11 residues. Trimming pared 7 bases from V and 2 bases from J, leaving 5 bases between. Per the germline V gene, CDR1 is MNHEY and CDR2 is SVGAGI. The CDR3 here is CASMSNTEAFF. DNA for the CDR3: TGTGCCAGCATGAGTAACACTGAAGCTTTCTTT.

In this sample, this clonotype turned up a few times. The chain employs TRBV10-3 and TRBJ2-3; the match to TRBD1 covers 7 bases. The CDR3 contains 13 residues. Germline V gene data show CDR1 as ENHRY and CDR2 as SYGVKD. Trimming cost V 6 bases and J 6 bases; bases outside gene matches: 6. The CDR3 region has the DNA TGTGCCATCAGGACCGACAGGGCGGATACGCAGTATTTT. Protein sequence: CAIRTDRADTQYF.

This clonotype was detected only a few times. The chain links TRBV10-3 to TRBJ2-5; 11 positions agree with TRBD2. V lost 3 bases to trimming and J lost 5 bases; unmatched junction nucleotides: 5. CDR3 length: 15 residues. Germline V gene lookup returns CDR1 ENHRY and CDR2 SYGVKD. The CDR3 spells CAISDSGGVPETQYF. The DNA of the CDR3 is TGTGCCATCAGTGATAGCGGGGGGGTCCCGGAGACCCAGTACTTC.

This chain connects TRBV9 to TRBJ2-2, with a possible D match to TRBD2 (5 bases). Germline assignment: CDR1 SGDLS and CDR2 YYNGEE. Trimming shortened V by 1 base and J by 0 bases, and 7 bases separated the two germline ends. The CDR3 spans 15 residues. The CDR3 DNA follows: TGTGCCAGCAGCGTACTGGACTCGAACACCGGGGAGCTGTTTTTT. Its translation is CASSVLDSNTGELFF. The complete variable domain, with remaining parts taken from reference TRBV9 and TRBJ2-2, reads DSGVTQTPKHLITATGQRVTLRCSPRSGDLSVYWYQQSLDQGLQFLIQYYNGEERAKGNILERFSAQQFPDLHSELNLSSLELGDSALYFCASSVLDSNTGELFFGEGSRLTVL.

In its sample, this clonotype was seen a few times. The chain carries TRBV5-1 and TRBJ1-4, with D perhaps TRBD1 (5 bases). V lost 0 bases to trimming and J lost 6 bases, with 12 bases between them. This CDR3 spans 15 amino acids. CDR1 SGHRS and CDR2 YFSETQ come from the germline V gene. In DNA, the CDR3 is TGCGCCAGCAGCTTGGGACAGCTCGGGGATGAAAAACTGTTTTTT. It is translated as CASSLGQLGDEKLFF.